This passage covers 11 T cell receptor beta chains from one sample sequenced in a study of cytomegalovirus exposure and HLA in healthy donors. The PCR employed 60 Vbeta primers together with 13 Jbeta primers. Some clones are missing from TCRdb's copy, which holds only in-frame ones; the method was immunoSEQ multiplex PCR. The sample yields roughly 200,000 clones, around 89% seen once. The sample consisted of PBMCs. All receptors come from a young woman in good health and CMV-seronegative.

This clone was seen just once. The rearrangement joins TRBV19 to TRBJ1-2, with a possible D match to TRBD1 (6 bases). Germline V lookup: CDR1 LNHDA, CDR2 SQIVND (reference sequence). Trimming removed 10 bases from V and 4 bases from J, with 19 bases in between. CDR3 length: 14 amino acids. The CDR3 sequence: CATLDLGARYGYTF. The CDR3 DNA sequence: TGTGCCACCTTGGATCTGGGGGCTCGCTATGGCTACACCTTC.

The J gene is TRBJ2-7, the V gene TRBV25-1; TRBD2 aligns across 8 bases. There are 15 residues in the CDR3. CDR1 is MGHDK, CDR2 SYGVNS, per germline. Unmatched junction bases numbered 12, after V lost 7 bases and J lost 4 bases. The CDR3 DNA reads as TGTGCCAGCAATAGAAACGGGAGGGAATTTTACGAGCAGTACTTC. Translation: CASNRNGREFYEQYF.

The chain uses TRBV11-2 and TRBJ1-3, with 7 bases aligning to TRBD1. CDR1 is SGHAT and CDR2 is FQNNGV in the germline V gene. The CDR3 consists of 16 residues. Germline trimming cut 6 bases from V and 0 bases from J; bases unmatched to any gene: 8. The CDR3 DNA reads TGTGCCAGCAGACGCGTTAGGGGGCACTCTGGAAACACCATATATTTT. Translating it yields CASRRVRGHSGNTIYF.

The gene calls are TRBV7-2 and TRBJ1-2, with TRBD1 as a possible D gene (6 bases). The CDR3 extends over 14 amino acids. Germline assignment: CDR1 SGHTA and CDR2 FQGNSA. V was pared by 5 bases and J by 8 bases, with 18 bases between. DNA for the CDR3: TGTGCCAGCAGCCTGGAGACAGGTTCGGGAGGCTACACCTTC. Amino acids: CASSLETGSGGYTF.

The chain recombines TRBV21-1 with TRBJ2-3; TRBD2 is the table's D call, not checked against the DNA. TRBV21-1 represents a pseudogene. CDR3 size: 15 residues. This CDR3 is CASSKVRRGTDTQYF. The DNA for the CDR3 is TGTGCCAGCAGCAAAGTGAGGAGAGGCACAGATACGCAGTATTTT.

The chain joins TRBV6-5 to TRBJ2-3; 11 positions agree with TRBD2. The length of the CDR3 is 15 residues. CDR1 is MNHEY, CDR2 SVGAGI, per germline. The junction had 8 bases not matched to a gene; V was cut back by 6 bases and J by 6 bases. CDR3 nucleotide sequence: TGTGCCAGCAGCCTTAGCGGGGGGGCGCGGGATACGCAGTATTTT. Translated, it gives CASSLSGGARDTQYF.

The rearrangement links TRBV7-3 to TRBJ2-3; 7 nucleotides match TRBD2. The V and J ends lost 3 bases and 2 bases, in that order; junction bases with no gene match: 5. Germline values: CDR1 SGHTA, CDR2 FQGTGA. This CDR3 has 15 amino acids. The CDR3 bases are TGTGCCAGCAGCTTCCGAGCGGGGAACACAGATACGCAGTATTTT. Protein sequence: CASSFRAGNTDTQYF.

This chain links TRBV10-3 with TRBJ1-2; 7 bases are shared with TRBD1. Trimming cost V 6 bases and J 4 bases; bases outside gene matches: 17. CDR3 size: 17 residues. Germline CDR1 ENHRY, CDR2 SYGVKD. CDR3 region: CAISPLGGGGGPYGYTF. In DNA form, the CDR3 reads TGTGCCATCAGCCCCCTGGGGGGCGGAGGGGGCCCCTATGGCTACACCTTC.

This clone was counted between two and nine times. The chain couples TRBV30 to TRBJ1-5; unclear D gene. Trimming removed 3 bases at V and 2 bases at J, with 14 bases between. Germline-derived CDR1 and CDR2 are GTSNPN and SVGIG (reference sequence). This CDR3 spans 15 amino acids. The CDR3 loop is CAWSEQEVGNQPQHF. The CDR3 coding sequence is TGTGCCTGGAGCGAGCAGGAAGTTGGCAATCAGCCCCAGCATTTT.

This chain uses TRBV7-3 with TRBJ2-1, with 7 bases that match TRBD2. Germline V lookup: CDR1 SGHTA, CDR2 FQGTGA. The J segment lost 3 bases and the V segment lost 5 bases, leaving 4 bases of the junction unmatched. This CDR3 spans 14 amino acids. CDR3 sequence: CASSTSAGYNEQFF. The CDR3, as DNA: TGTGCCAGCAGCACTAGCGCAGGCTACAATGAGCAGTTCTTC.

The rearrangement joins TRBV4-3 to TRBJ1-2, with TRBD1 matching over 8 bases. V was pared by 0 bases and J by 5 bases, with 8 bases of the junction left unmatched. This CDR3 has 16 residues. Germline V gene sequence: CDR1 LGHNA, CDR2 YSLEER. DNA for the CDR3: TGCGCCAGCAGCCAAGATTCTACAGGGGGTTGGTATGGCTACACCTTC. Protein: CASSQDSTGGWYGYTF.